These 17 T cell receptor beta chains share one sample of origin, sequenced in a study of shared clonotypes between healthy human individuals. Sequenced by immunoSEQ multiplex PCR; TCRdb stores in-frame clones only, minus some. Of roughly 1 million clones detected, around four fifths appear once; the ten largest clones hold less than 1.5%. Material: memory CD4+ T cells sorted from blood. Specified subset: CD45RA-negative fraction. Receptor source: a man aged 18 to 29 in good health.

The chain recombines TRBV19 with TRBJ1-4; perhaps TRBD1 as D (5 bases). The CDR3 runs 16 residues. V lost 5 bases and J lost 0, with 13 bases in between. The germline gives CDR1 LNHDA, CDR2 SQIVND (reference sequence). The CDR3 DNA is TGTGCCAGTAGTTCCGGGACGGTCGCAACTAATGAAAAACTGTTTTTT. Translated: CASSSGTVATNEKLFF.

The V and J genes are TRBV5-4 and TRBJ2-3; D may be TRBD1 (6 bases). The CDR3 consists of 16 residues. The germline gives CDR1 SGHNT, CDR2 YYREEE (reference sequence). The germline V and J ends were trimmed by 4 bases and 1 base, with 16 bases remaining between them. CDR3 region: CASSQMEGGGTDTQYF. As DNA, the CDR3 is TGTGCCAGCAGCCAGATGGAAGGGGGTGGCACAGATACGCAGTATTTT.

The rearrangement joins TRBV5-1 to TRBJ2-7; possibly TRBD1 for D (5 bases). The germline V and J ends were trimmed by 4 bases and 4 bases, with 18 bases remaining between them. Germline V gene sequence: CDR1 SGHRS, CDR2 YFSETQ. The CDR3 length is 15 residues. In DNA, the CDR3 is TGCGCCAGCAGCCCCAGCAGGGTAACAGGATACGAGCAGTACTTC. Its translation is CASSPSRVTGYEQYF.

This clone showed up just a few times. The chain couples TRBV7-3 to TRBJ2-1; possible D gene TRBD2, 5 bases. The ends were cut back, 4 bases at V and 10 bases at J, with 11 bases in the middle. CDR3 length equals 12 residues. CDR1 SGHTA and CDR2 FQGTGA come from the germline V gene. The DNA of the CDR3 is TGTGCCAGCAGCTCAGGCCCGGGAGAGCAGTTCTTC. This gives the protein CASSSGPGEQFF.

A few counts support this clone. The chain uses TRBV6-6 and TRBJ1-1; D is perhaps TRBD1 (5 bases). CDR3 length: 12 amino acids. Germline CDR1 MNHNY, CDR2 SVGAGI (reference sequence). V lost 2 bases and J lost 9, with 10 bases in between. DNA of the CDR3: TGTGCCAGCAGTTACGGGGGTCAACAAGCTTTCTTT. Its translation: CASSYGGQQAFF.

The chain combines TRBV11-2 with TRBJ1-3, with 7 bases aligning to TRBD1. The CDR3 contains 16 residues. Looked up from germline, CDR1 is SGHAT and CDR2 is FQNNGV. Unmatched junction bases numbered 3, after V lost 1 base and J lost 0 bases. DNA for the CDR3: TGTGCCAGCAGCTTAGGGACAGGAGACTCTGGAAACACCATATATTTT. Protein product: CASSLGTGDSGNTIYF.

Of note for this clone: Given a much more abundant clone one base away, this may be a read error. This sequence joins TRBV28 and TRBJ1-1, with 8 bases identical to TRBD1. The germline gives CDR1 MDHEN, CDR2 SYDVKM. J was trimmed by 1 base and V by 6 bases; bases with no gene match: 4. The CDR3 totals 14 residues. The CDR3 bases are TGTGCCAGCAGCCGCGGGACAGGGAACACTGAAGCTTTCTTT. It codes for CASSRGTGNTEAFF.

The V call is TRBV10-3, the J call TRBJ2-7; tentatively, D is TRBD2 (7 bases). Per the germline V gene, CDR1 is ENHRY and CDR2 is SYGVKD. The CDR3 contains 13 residues. The germline V and J ends were trimmed by 10 bases and 2 bases, with 15 bases remaining between them. The CDR3 DNA is TGTGCCACCCGGGGGGCCACACCCTACGAGCAGTACTTC. This gives the protein CATRGATPYEQYF.

V is TRBV6-6 and J is TRBJ1-1, with a weak D call TRBD1 (5 bases). The CDR3 has 13 residues. V was trimmed by 0 bases and J by 10 bases, leaving 12 bases between them. Germline lookup yields CDR1 MNHNY and CDR2 SVGAGI (reference sequence). CDR3 protein: CASSYSGGLRAFF. CDR3 in DNA: TGTGCCAGCAGTTACTCTGGGGGATTGAGAGCTTTCTTT.

This chain connects TRBV9 to TRBJ2-7, with 9 positions matching TRBD1. This CDR3 comprises 13 residues. The V segment lost 3 bases and the J segment 5 bases; nucleotides outside the gene matches: 3. Germline values: CDR1 SGDLS, CDR2 YYNGEE. CDR3 sequence (DNA): TGTGCCAGCAGCGGACAGGGGGGCCACGAGCAGTACTTC. Translating gives CASSGQGGHEQYF.

The gene calls are TRBV5-4 and TRBJ1-3; possibly TRBD1 for D (5 bases). The germline gives CDR1 SGHNT, CDR2 YYREEE (reference sequence). CDR3 size: 20 residues. Trimming stripped 3 bases from V and 0 bases from J, with 25 bases between. In DNA, the CDR3 is TGTGCCAGCAGCTCATCTCCAGGGACCTCGACTATTGGCTCTGGAAACACCATATATTTT. This codes for CASSSSPGTSTIGSGNTIYF.

The chain uses TRBV11-2 and TRBJ2-7; no definite D call. The CDR3 has 12 residues. V was shortened by 1 base and J by 6 bases, with 7 bases between the two germline ends. In germline, CDR1 is SGHAT, CDR2 FQNNGV. The CDR3 loop reads CASSLAQIEQYF. CDR3 in DNA: TGTGCCAGCAGCTTAGCCCAGATCGAGCAGTACTTC.

A note on this clone: The sample carries other DNA sequences with the same CDR3. This chain links TRBV5-1 with TRBJ2-1, with D hard to call. Looked up from germline, CDR1 is SGHRS and CDR2 is YFSETQ. This CDR3 has 11 residues. V dropped 4 bases and J dropped 5 bases, with 4 bases sitting between them. Written as DNA, the CDR3 is TGCGCCAGCAGCCGCAACAATGAGCAGTTCTTC. Residues: CASSRNNEQFF.

J is TRBJ2-7 and V is TRBV2; D gene unclear. V was clipped by 3 bases and J by 2 bases, with 17 bases between them. CDR3 size: 16 residues. CDR1 and CDR2 from the germline V gene are SNHLY and FYNNEI. The CDR3 loop reads CASSEQIPREAYEQYF. DNA for the CDR3: TGTGCCAGCAGTGAGCAGATCCCTCGCGAGGCCTACGAGCAGTACTTC.

The chain joins TRBV18 to TRBJ1-4; no clear D. This CDR3 contains 12 residues. V shed 3 bases and J shed 9 bases, with 8 bases lying between them. Germline V gives CDR1 KGHSH, CDR2 LQKENI. CDR3 sequence: CASSPTPQKLFF. CDR3 coding DNA: TGTGCCAGCTCACCGACCCCACAAAAACTGTTTTTT.

This sequence joins TRBV18 and TRBJ2-7, with D possibly called TRBD1 or TRBD2 (5 bases each). Germline CDR1 KGHSH, CDR2 LQKENI. Deletions cut 3 bases from V and 6 bases from J, with 12 bases between. This CDR3 is 13 amino acids long. The DNA of the CDR3 is TGTGCCAGCTCACCTGTTCGGGACGGCGAGCAGTACTTC. Translated: CASSPVRDGEQYF.

The chain is built from TRBV7-2 and TRBJ2-7; 8 nucleotides agree with TRBD2. The V gene end was trimmed by 1 base and the J gene end by 3 bases; junction bases not matched to a gene: 8. Germline CDR1 SGHTA, CDR2 FQGNSA. This CDR3 is 16 amino acids long. This CDR3 is CASSLGSGTRVYEQYF. CDR3 DNA: TGTGCCAGCAGCTTAGGCTCTGGGACTAGGGTCTACGAGCAGTACTTC.